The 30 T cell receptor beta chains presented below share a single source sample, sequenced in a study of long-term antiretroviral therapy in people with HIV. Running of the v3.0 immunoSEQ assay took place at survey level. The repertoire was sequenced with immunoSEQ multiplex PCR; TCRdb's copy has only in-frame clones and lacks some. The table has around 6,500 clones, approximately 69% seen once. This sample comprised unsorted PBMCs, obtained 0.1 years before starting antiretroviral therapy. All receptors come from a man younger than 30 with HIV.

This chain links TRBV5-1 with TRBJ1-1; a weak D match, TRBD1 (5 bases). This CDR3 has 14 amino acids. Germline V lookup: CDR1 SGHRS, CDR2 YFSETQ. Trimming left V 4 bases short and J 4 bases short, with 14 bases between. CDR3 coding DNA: TGCGCCAGCAGCGGGGGTTTCAGGGTCACTGAAGCTTTCTTT. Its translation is CASSGGFRVTEAFF.

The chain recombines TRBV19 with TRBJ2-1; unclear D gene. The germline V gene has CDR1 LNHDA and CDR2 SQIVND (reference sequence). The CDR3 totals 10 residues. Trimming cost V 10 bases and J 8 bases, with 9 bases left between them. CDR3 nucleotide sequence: TGTGCCATCTCGTCGGATGAGCAGTTCTTC. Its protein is CAISSDEQFF.

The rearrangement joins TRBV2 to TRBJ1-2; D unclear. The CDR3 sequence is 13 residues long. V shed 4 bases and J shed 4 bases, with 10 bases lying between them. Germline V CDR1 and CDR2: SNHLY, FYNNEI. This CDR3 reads CASSGRESYGYTF. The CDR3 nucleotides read TGTGCCAGCAGTGGTCGGGAGAGCTATGGCTACACCTTC.

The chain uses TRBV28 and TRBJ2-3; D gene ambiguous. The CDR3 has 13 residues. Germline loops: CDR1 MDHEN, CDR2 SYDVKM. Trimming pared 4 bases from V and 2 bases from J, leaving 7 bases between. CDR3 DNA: TGTGCCAGCAGTTATGGCCCCACAGATACGCAGTATTTT. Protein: CASSYGPTDTQYF.

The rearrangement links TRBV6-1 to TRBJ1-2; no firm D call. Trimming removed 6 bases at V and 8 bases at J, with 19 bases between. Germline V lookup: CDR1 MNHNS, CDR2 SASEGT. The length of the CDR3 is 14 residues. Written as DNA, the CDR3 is TGTGCCAGCAGGAGCAGTATTTTTTCTGACGGCTACACCTTC. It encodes CASRSSIFSDGYTF.

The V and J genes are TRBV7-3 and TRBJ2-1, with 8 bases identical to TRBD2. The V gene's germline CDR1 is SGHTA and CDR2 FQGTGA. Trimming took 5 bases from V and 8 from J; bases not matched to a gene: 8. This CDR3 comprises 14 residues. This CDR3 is CASSQTGGPDEQFF. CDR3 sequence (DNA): TGTGCCAGCAGCCAAACGGGGGGGCCGGATGAGCAGTTCTTC.

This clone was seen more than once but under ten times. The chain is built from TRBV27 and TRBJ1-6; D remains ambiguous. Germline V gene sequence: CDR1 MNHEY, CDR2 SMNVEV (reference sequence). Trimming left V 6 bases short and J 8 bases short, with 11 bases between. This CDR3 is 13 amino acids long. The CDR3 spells CASRGMGHSPLHF. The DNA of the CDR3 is TGTGCCAGCAGGGGGATGGGTCATTCACCCCTCCACTTT.

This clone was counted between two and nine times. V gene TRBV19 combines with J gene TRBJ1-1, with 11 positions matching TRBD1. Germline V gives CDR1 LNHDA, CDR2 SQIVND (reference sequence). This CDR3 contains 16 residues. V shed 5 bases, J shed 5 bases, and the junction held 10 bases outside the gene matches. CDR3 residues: CASSPLPDRGQTEAFF. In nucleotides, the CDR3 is TGTGCCAGTAGTCCCCTCCCGGACAGGGGGCAAACTGAAGCTTTCTTT.

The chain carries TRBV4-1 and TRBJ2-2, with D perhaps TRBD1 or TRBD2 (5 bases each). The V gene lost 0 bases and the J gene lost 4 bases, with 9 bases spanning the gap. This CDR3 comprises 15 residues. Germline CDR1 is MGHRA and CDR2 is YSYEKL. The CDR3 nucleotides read TGCGCCAGCAGCCAAGATCGAGGGGTCACCGGGGAGCTGTTTTTT. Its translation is CASSQDRGVTGELFF.

The CDR3 DNA reads as TGTGCCAGCGAGAGCTCTGGAAACACCATATATTTT. Translating gives CASESSGNTIYF. This chain connects TRBV7-9 to TRBJ1-3; no clear D. CDR1 and CDR2 (germline): SEHNR, FQNEAQ (reference sequence). CDR3 length: 12 residues. The V end lost 8 bases, the J end lost 0 bases, and 5 bases lay between the germline ends.

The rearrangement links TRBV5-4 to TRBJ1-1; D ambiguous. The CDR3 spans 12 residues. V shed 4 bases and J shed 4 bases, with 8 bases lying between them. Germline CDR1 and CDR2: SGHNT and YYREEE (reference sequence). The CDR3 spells CASSRDATEAFF. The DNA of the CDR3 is TGTGCCAGCAGCCGAGATGCCACTGAAGCTTTCTTT. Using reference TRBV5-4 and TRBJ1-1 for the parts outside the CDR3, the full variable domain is ETGVTQSPTHLIKTRGQQVTLRCSSQSGHNTVSWYQQALGQGPQFIFQYYREEENGRGNFPPRFSGLQFPNYSSELNVNALELDDSALYLCASSRDATEAFFGQGTRLTVV.

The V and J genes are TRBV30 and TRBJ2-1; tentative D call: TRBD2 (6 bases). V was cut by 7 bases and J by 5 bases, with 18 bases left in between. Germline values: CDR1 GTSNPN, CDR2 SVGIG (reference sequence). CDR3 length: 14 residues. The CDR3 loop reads CAYNREHAHNEQFF. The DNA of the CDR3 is TGTGCCTATAACCGGGAGCATGCCCACAATGAGCAGTTCTTC.

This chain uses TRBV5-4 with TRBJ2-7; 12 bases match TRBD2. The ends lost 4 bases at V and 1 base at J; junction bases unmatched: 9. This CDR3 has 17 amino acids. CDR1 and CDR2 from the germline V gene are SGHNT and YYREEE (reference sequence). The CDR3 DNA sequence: TGTGCCAGCAGCAGCCACTCTAGCGGGGGGGCTTCCTACGAGCAGTACGTC. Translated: CASSSHSSGGASYEQYV.

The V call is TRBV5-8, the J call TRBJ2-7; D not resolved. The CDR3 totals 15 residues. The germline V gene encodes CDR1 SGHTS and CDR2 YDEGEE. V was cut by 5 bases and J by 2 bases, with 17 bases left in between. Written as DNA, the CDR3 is TGTGCCAGCAGTCCCGAGATCAACCAGCCCTACGAGCAGTACGTC. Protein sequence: CASSPEINQPYEQYV.

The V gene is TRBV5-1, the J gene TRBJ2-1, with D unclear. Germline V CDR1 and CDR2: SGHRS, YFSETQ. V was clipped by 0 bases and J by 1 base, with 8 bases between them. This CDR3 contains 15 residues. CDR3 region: CASSLVTGSYNEQFF. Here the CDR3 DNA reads TGCGCCAGCAGCTTGGTCACGGGTTCCTACAATGAGCAGTTCTTC.

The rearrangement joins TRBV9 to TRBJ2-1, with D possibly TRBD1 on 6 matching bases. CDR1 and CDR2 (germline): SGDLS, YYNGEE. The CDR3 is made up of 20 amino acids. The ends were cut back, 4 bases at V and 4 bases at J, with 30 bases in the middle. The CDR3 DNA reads TGTGCCAGCAGCCCTACGCCGGGACACCTTTCCTTGAACCGATACAATGAGCAGTTCTTC. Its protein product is CASSPTPGHLSLNRYNEQFF.

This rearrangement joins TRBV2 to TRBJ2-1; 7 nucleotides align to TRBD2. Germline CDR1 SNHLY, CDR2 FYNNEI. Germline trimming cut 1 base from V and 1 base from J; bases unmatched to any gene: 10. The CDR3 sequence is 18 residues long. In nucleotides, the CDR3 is TGTGCCAGCAGTGAAGTGGAACCGGGACTAAATTCCTACAATGAGCAGTTCTTC. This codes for CASSEVEPGLNSYNEQFF. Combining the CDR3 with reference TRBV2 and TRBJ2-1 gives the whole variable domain EPEVTQTPSHQVTQMGQEVILRCVPISNHLYFYWYRQILGQKVEFLVSFYNNEISEKSEIFDDQFSVERPDGSNFTLKIRSTKLEDSAMYFCASSEVEPGLNSYNEQFFGPGTRLTVL.

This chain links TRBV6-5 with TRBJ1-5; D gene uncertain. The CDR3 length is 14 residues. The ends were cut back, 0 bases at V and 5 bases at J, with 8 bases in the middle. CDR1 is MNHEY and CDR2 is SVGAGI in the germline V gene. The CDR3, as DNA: TGTGCCAGCAGTTACTCGCCGGGTCATCAGCCCCAGCATTTT. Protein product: CASSYSPGHQPQHF.

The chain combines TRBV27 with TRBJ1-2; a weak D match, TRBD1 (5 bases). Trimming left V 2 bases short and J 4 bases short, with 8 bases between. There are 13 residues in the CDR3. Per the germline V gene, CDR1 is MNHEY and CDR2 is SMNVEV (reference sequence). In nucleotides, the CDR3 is TGTGCCAGCAGTTTAGGCGGGGGCTATGGCTACACCTTC. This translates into CASSLGGGYGYTF.

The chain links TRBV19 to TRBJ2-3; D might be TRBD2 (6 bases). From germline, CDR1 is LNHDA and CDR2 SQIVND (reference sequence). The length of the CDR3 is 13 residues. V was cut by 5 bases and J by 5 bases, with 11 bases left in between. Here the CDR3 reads CASSRTNQDTQYF. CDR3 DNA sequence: TGTGCCAGTAGTCGGACTAACCAAGATACGCAGTATTTT.

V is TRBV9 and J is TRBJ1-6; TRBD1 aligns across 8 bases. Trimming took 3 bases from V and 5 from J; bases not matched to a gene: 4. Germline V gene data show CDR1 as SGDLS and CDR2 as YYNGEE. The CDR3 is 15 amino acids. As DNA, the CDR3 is TGTGCCAGCAGCGCCAGGGGGCGGAATAATTCACCCCTCCACTTT. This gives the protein CASSARGRNNSPLHF. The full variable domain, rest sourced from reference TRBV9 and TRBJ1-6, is DSGVTQTPKHLITATGQRVTLRCSPRSGDLSVYWYQQSLDQGLQFLIQYYNGEERAKGNILERFSAQQFPDLHSELNLSSLELGDSALYFCASSARGRNNSPLHFGNGTRLTVT.

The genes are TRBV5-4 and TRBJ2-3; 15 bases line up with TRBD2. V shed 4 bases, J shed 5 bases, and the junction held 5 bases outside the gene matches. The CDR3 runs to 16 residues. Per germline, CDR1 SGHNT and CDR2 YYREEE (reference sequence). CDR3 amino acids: CASSLGTSGGLDTQYF. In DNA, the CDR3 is TGTGCCAGCAGCCTTGGGACTAGCGGGGGGCTAGATACGCAGTATTTT. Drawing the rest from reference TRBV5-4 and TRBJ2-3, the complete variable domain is ETGVTQSPTHLIKTRGQQVTLRCSSQSGHNTVSWYQQALGQGPQFIFQYYREEENGRGNFPPRFSGLQFPNYSSELNVNALELDDSALYLCASSLGTSGGLDTQYFGPGTRLTVL.

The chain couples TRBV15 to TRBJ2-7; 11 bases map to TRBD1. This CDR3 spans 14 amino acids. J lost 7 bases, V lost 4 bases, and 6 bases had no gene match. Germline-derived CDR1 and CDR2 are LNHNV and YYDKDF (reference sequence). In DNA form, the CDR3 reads TGTGCCACCAGCAAAGGACAGGGGGCTGGAGAGCAGTACTTC. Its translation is CATSKGQGAGEQYF.

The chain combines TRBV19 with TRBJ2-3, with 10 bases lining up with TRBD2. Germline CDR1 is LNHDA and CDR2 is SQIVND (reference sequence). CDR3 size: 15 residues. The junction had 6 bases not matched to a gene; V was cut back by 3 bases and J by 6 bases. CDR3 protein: CASSISSGGADTQYF. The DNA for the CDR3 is TGTGCCAGTAGTATTTCAAGCGGGGGGGCCGATACGCAGTATTTT.

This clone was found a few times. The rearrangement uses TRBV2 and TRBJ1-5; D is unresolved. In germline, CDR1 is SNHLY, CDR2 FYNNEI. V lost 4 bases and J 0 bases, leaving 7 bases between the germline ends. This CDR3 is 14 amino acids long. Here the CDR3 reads CASSGLDSNQPQHF. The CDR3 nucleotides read TGTGCCAGCAGTGGACTCGATAGCAATCAGCCCCAGCATTTT.

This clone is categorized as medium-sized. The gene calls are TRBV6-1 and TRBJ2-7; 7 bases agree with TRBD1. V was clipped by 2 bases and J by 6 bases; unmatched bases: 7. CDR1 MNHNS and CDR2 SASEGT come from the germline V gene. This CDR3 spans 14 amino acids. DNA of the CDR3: TGTGCCAGCAGTGAACTCGAGGGGGCTAGCGAGCAGTACTTC. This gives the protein CASSELEGASEQYF.

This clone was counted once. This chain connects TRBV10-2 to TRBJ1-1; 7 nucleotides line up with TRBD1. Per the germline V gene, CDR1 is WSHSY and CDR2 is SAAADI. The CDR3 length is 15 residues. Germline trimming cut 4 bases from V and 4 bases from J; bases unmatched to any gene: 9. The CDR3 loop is CASSGHQTGRTEAFF. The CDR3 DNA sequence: TGCGCCAGCAGTGGGCACCAGACAGGGCGCACTGAAGCTTTCTTT.

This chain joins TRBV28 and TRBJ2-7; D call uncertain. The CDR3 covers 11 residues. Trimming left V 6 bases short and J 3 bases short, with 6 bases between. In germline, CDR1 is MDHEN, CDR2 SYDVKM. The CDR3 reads CASRGNYEQYF. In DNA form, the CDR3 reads TGTGCCAGCAGGGGGAACTACGAGCAGTACTTC.

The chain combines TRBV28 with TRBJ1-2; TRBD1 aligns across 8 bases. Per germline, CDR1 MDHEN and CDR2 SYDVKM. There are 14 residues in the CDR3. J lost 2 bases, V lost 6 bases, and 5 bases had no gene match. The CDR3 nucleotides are TGTGCCAGCAGGTACAGGGGGGGGAACTATGGCTACACCTTC. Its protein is CASRYRGGNYGYTF.

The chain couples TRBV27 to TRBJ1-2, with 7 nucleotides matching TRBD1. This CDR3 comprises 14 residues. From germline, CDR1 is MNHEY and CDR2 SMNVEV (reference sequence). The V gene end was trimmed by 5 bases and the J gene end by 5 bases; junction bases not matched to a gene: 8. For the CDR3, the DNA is TGTGCCAGCAGTCCGGGACAGTCAATATATGGCTACACCTTC. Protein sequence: CASSPGQSIYGYTF.